This T cell receptor (beta chain) was captured in a study of T cells in Graves' hyperthyroidism and ophthalmopathy. Study context: Peripheral blood was taken when the disease was first diagnosed, before any treatment began. Study observations and caveats: In the blood, most expanded thyroid clonotypes above 0.001 appeared as well.

Trimming cost V 1 base and J 2 bases, with 10 bases left between them. Germline V gives CDR1 SGHRS, CDR2 YFSETQ. The CDR3 loop spans 14 amino acids. A note on this clonotype: What it recognizes is unknown.

Amplified TCR beta CDR3 regions derived from RNA transcripts. An initial round of RT-PCR targeting the TCR CDR3 relied on the HTBI primer set. TCRdb called the multiplex PCR reads again in MiXCR, with one record for every CDR3 protein. The table includes approximately 570,000 distinct CDR3 sequences, 20% detected once. Sequenced material: blood. The gene calls are TRBV5-1 and TRBJ2-7; TRBD2 might be the D (6 bases). This clonotype was sampled from a man aged 35-49 years with Graves' ophthalmopathy. The CDR3 is CASSLWGDTYEQYF. DNA for the CDR3: TGCGCCAGCAGCTTGTGGGGGGATACCTACGAGCAGTACTTC.